This T cell receptor beta chain was sequenced for a study of T-cell memory formation after mild COVID-19 (dated by TCRdb to 2020 to 2023). For context, the study as a whole: TCR sequence clusters from the two donors were found to be largely donor specific. In two donors, T-cell clones that expanded and contracted after mild COVID-19 were tracked by sequencing TCRalpha and TCRbeta repertoires over time. The cohort was made up of two young adult volunteers, one female and one male, who were previously healthy. Summary of the overall study and its limitations: Clones contracting from day 15 to 85 had balanced CD4/CD8 phenotypes, while a second wave expanding from day 15 to 37 was biased towards CD4+. Contracting CD4+ clones turned up mainly in the CM and EM memory subsets, whereas EMRA was where CD8+ clones were enriched. The detection of some responding clones in pre-infection memory suggests that pre-existing cross-reactive memory T cells joined the SARS-CoV-2 response. Whether the second-wave clones peaking on day 37 were SARS-CoV-2 specific was not confirmed. Only a couple of mild cases were covered by the study, and larger cohorts that include severe cases with pre-infection samples were considered necessary.

PBMCs were isolated by Ficoll-Paque density gradient centrifugation. TCRdb shows the sequencer as Illumina NovaSeq 6000. TCRalpha and TCRbeta cDNA libraries were constructed by 5'RACE with constant-segment primers, with sample barcodes and unique molecular identifiers being introduced. RNA was extracted from every sample with Trizol reagent. Library amplification was performed in two PCR steps, and a second sample barcode and Illumina TruSeq adapters were introduced in the second step. Libraries were sequenced on an Illumina NovaSeq with 2 x 150 bp paired-end reads. Processing in the source paper ran as follows. With migec v1.2.7, reads were demultiplexed and then collapsed into UMI-guided consensus sequences. Using mixcr v2.1.11, UMI consensuses were aligned to TRA and TRB V and J templates and then assembled into clonotypes. Clonotypes were classified as expanded or contracted when called significant by both edgeR and NoisET, with noise models trained on biological replicates. For edgeR calls, the cutoffs were a false discovery rate-adjusted p below 0.01 and a log2 fold-change threshold of 1. As an exploratory analysis of dynamics, max-normalized trajectories of the 1000 most abundant clonotypes were examined with PCA combined with hierarchical clustering. Separately sequenced CD4+ and CD8+ repertoires were used to assign the CD4 or CD8 phenotype of responding clones. Using fastp at Q25 and MiXCR, TCRdb reprocessed the public reads and kept productive beta chains. When rows share a CDR3 protein, they turn into one entry using the most common DNA and genes. TCRdb, rather than the study authors, made the V and J calls. The sample yields 110,000 to 150,000 distinct CDR3 sequences; 25% were counted once. The ten biggest clones cover approximately 25% of the sample.

Including the terminal cysteine and phenylalanine, the CDR3 comprises 13 residues. Only CDR3 DNA remains: 39 bases, in frame from the first base. Between the V and J ends, shortened by 4 bases and 3 bases respectively, the junction contains 8 bases. In the germline V gene, CDR1 corresponds to SGHRS and CDR2 to YFSETQ. As for this clonotype: Its antigen remains undetermined. Per-nucleotide qualities are absent, and no much larger clonotype sits a single base away.

Sequencing used PBMCs or a T cell subset sorted from them (not recorded which). The chain is encoded by TRBV5-1 joined to TRBJ2-1; a tentative D call is TRBD1 (6 bases match). The sequence was obtained from an adult woman who had mild COVID-19 (a few samples of this study predate the infection). The sample titles of this study are shuffled in the database, so cell type and time point are left out; the donor was told from shared clones. CDR3 protein: CASSPGHYNEQFF. The DNA reads TGCGCCAGCAGCCCGGGACACTACAATGAGCAGTTCTTC.